This entry features one T cell receptor (beta chain) sequence. The antigen is unknown. The sample belongs to a study of cytomegalovirus exposure and HLA in healthy donors. Study-level information: Earlier work reported roughly 120 million unique TCR beta sequences from about 179 million T cells. Study-wide results and limits: An analysis done earlier found most TCR beta V segments productive about 87% or about 30% of the time. After further analysis at a later stage, 16,951 TCR beta sequences were associated with HLA alleles at 0.05 false discovery rate.

Germline V CDR1 and CDR2: GTSNPN, SVGIG (reference sequence). The CDR3 is 13 amino acids. The V end was cut by 0 bases, the J end by 4 bases, with 6 bases between. Vbeta (60) and Jbeta (13) primers were used in the PCR. Some clones are missing from TCRdb's copy, which holds only in-frame ones; the method was immunoSEQ multiplex PCR. The data hold roughly 200,000 clones, with roughly four fifths observed a single time. The chain couples TRBV30 to TRBJ2-2, with unresolved D. The clonotype was recovered from a man between 40 and 49 years old in good health and CMV-seropositive. Sequenced input: PBMCs. CDR3 DNA: TGTGCCTGGAGTGTAACAGCCACCGGGGAGCTGTTTTTT. Amino acids: CAWSVTATGELFF. Full variable domain (rest looked up from reference TRBV30 and TRBJ2-2): SQTIHQWPATLVQPVGSPLSLECTVEGTSNPNLYWYRQAAGRGLQLLFYSVGIGQISSEVPQNLSASRPQDRQFILSSKKLLLSDSGFYLCAWSVTATGELFFGEGSRLTVL.